The TCR beta chain described here comes from a study of cytomegalovirus exposure and HLA in healthy donors (dated by TCRdb to about 2017). Regarding the study in general: An earlier analysis of approximately 590 of the donors reported 250 to 300 Gb of sequence data and 120 million or so unique TCR beta sequences from about 179 million T cells. Roughly 300 gigabases of sequencing data and around 85 million unique TCR sequences made up an early release that covered over 550 HLA-typed donors. Among the roughly 430 genotyped donors, around 81% belonged to the genetic ancestry cluster associated with self-reported Caucasian donors. The study aimed to test whether cataloging public T cell receptors could reveal signatures of past pathogen exposure. The study profiled the T cell repertoires of 500 to 800 subjects by immunosequencing and related them to cytomegalovirus serostatus. In addition to the first cohort of 650 to 750 subjects, a separate validation cohort of 130 or so different subjects was used. To predict cytomegalovirus infection status, the study combined high-throughput TCR immunosequencing, statistical association of individual TCRs with disease status, and machine learning. A later analysis re-examined previously published TCR beta repertoires from more than 650 donors and added high-resolution HLA genotyping to investigate patterns of TCR occurrence. Rather than using new phenotypic data, the later analysis identified candidate immune exposures from TCR beta sequences and from how often those sequences occurred across donors. In an earlier analysis of a few hundred of the donors, high-throughput TCR beta sequencing was used to judge whether each TCR beta V gene segment behaved as functional or pseudogenic. Donor age, sex, ethnicity and CMV serostatus were compiled together with the repertoire data. A later genetic analysis used genome-wide SNP genotypes for about 60% of the roughly 670 donors, treating that subset as a discovery cohort. Every repertoire in the discovery cohort had been generated on one and the same sequencing platform. HLA typing covered class I and class II loci at four-digit resolution. Typing coverage differed by locus: A, B, C, DRB1 and DQB1 were typed in about 629-630 donors, DQA1 in 522, DPA1 in around 610, and DPB1 in roughly 470. A handful of DR-DQ haplotypes were treated as single units for association and clustering because of strong linkage in the cohort. Among 398 genotyped donors of the cohort, an average of about 240,000 unique TCR beta nucleotide sequences were sequenced per donor, around 20% of them non-productive.

The library was produced with the immunoSEQ multiplex PCR assay. For the multiplex PCR, a mixture combining 60 forward primers for TCR Vbeta segments and 13 reverse primers for TCR Jbeta segments was used. Amplification of the CDR3 region of rearranged TCR beta genes was performed with a multiplex PCR assay on genomic DNA. On the Illumina HiSeq System, the amplified TCR beta libraries were sequenced as 87-base-pair reads. On the study's bioinformatics: A later analysis counted 65 million to 90 million unique TCR beta chains across the 650 to 800 repertoires, and some 11 million of these chains were shared by at least two donors. To remove PCR and sequencing errors, raw reads were error-corrected and collapsed into unique sequences using a nearest-neighbor algorithm that merged closely related sequences. V, D and J gene segments were assigned by aligning CDR3 sequences to IMGT reference sequences. Each retained sequence needed at least a six-nucleotide match to both a V gene segment and a J gene segment. Rearrangements were classified as productive when the CDR3 lacked stop codons and remained in frame with V and J, and all other rearrangements were classified as non-productive. Following IMGT convention, CDR3 was defined as the stretch from the second conserved V-encoded cysteine to the conserved J-encoded phenylalanine. In an earlier analysis of around 600 of the donors, sequences lacking an unambiguous match to a single V gene segment were excluded. An earlier analysis of 587 of the donors called V segments functional above 56.7% productive rearrangements and segregating when the between-donor standard deviation exceeded 5%. To diagnose cytomegalovirus status from the catalog of TCR beta chain sequences, a statistical classification framework was built. A later analysis assigned V and J genes by comparing TCR nucleotide sequences with IMGT/GENE-DB human TR gene sequences. The TCRdist pipeline was used in a later analysis to assign CDR3 sequences and most-parsimonious VDJ recombination scenarios. In a later analysis, every TCR beta chain was defined by the combination of its CDR3 amino acid sequence and its V-gene family, and reads without a unique V-gene family were dropped. In a later analysis, approximately 640 highly shared, low-generation-probability nucleotide sequences were removed to address suspected cross-contamination and a sequencing artifact. A later analysis calculated a clonal expansion index for each public chain from normalized within-repertoire ranks of inferred template counts. In a later analysis, generation probabilities were computed with a VDJ recombination model fitted to out-of-frame rearrangements, and the resulting probabilities were checked against IGoR. In a later analysis, hypergeometric tests were used to score TCR-TCR, TCR-HLA and TCR-CMV co-occurrence, with a repertoire-size bias correction applied to TCR pairs. False discovery rates were estimated in a later analysis by permuting HLA or CMV assignments 20 times. A later analysis grouped co-occurring TCRs with DBSCAN, adding TCRdist sequence similarity when clustering within HLA-allele-positive subsets. For co-occurrence clustering, repertoires with fewer than 30,000 or more than 120,000 public chains were excluded, along with a handful of repertoires with anomalous nucleotide sharing. Here the immuneACCESS table is served through TCRdb, limited to in-frame sequences with V and J called. Missing clones are a known gap in these copies; in checked studies unresolved V genes cover under half, and the rest lacks a known reason. V and J calls and clone size are copied from that table; D and trimming were computed from the DNA. The table held for this sample gives 130,000 to 150,000 clones. The ten largest account for 0.96% of the sample.

Concerning this clone: Which antigen it targets is not known.

In total, 500 to 700 healthy bone marrow donors made up the cohort. At the time of sampling, all cohort members were nominally healthy, though unrecorded immune exposures were likely present. The donor tested CMV seronegative, placing the donor among the roughly 340 seronegative members of the cohort. Every donor gave a peripheral blood sample, and the peripheral blood mononuclear cells from that sample were used for TCR beta sequencing. The Qiagen DNeasy Blood Extraction Kit was used to extract genomic DNA from the blood cell samples. General study outcomes and caveats: At a false discovery rate of 0.05, a later analysis linked some 18,000 TCR beta sequences to specific HLA alleles. A further reported finding was that TCR beta sequences accurately predicted the HLA-A and HLA-B alleles for most subjects in the first cohort. The sequencing pipeline was judged likely to have produced a cluster of highly shared sequence variants as a technical artifact. A few of the identified cytomegalovirus-associated TCR beta chains were confirmed in vitro to be specific for cytomegalovirus antigens. In a later analysis, most CMV-associated TCR beta chains were found to appear HLA-restricted, with HLA associations seemingly driven largely by CMV exposure. In both the original and validation cohorts, the classifier was reported to diagnose cytomegalovirus status with high specificity and sensitivity. Presence/absence analyses assumed roughly uniform sequencing depth across donors, an assumption that may not hold. When HLA alleles, especially DR and DQ, strongly co-occurred, TCR associations were difficult to assign to individual alleles. According to the authors, the approach could potentially be generalized to other disease states and immunological phenotypes. In a later analysis, HLA-associated TCR beta chains were found to be more clonally expanded and to have lower generation probabilities than equally common non-associated chains. Most TCR sequences were observed very rarely across donors, whereas some public TCRs were present in many individuals. An association between a missense DCLRE1C variant and V-gene and J-gene trimming of TCR beta chains was found in a later genetic analysis and replicated in an independent cohort. Because some donors lacked HLA typing at each locus, the association tests relied only on the typed subset. In the study, 150 to 200 TCR beta chains were listed as associated with cytomegalovirus. According to a later genetic analysis, donors in an Asian-associated ancestry cluster had fewer N-insertions in productive TCRs than the roughly 700-donor mean. About 17 rarely observed V segments, including chromosome 9 orphons, were excluded from the earlier analysis of almost 600 of the donors because counts were too low. According to a later analysis, parvovirus B19, influenza, CMV and Epstein-Barr virus appeared linked to several top co-occurrence clusters. This cohort had only TCR beta chains sequenced, and the lack of alpha or paired-chain data limited which features could be detected. An earlier analysis of around 540 of the donors showed that most TCR beta V segments appeared in productive rearrangements either about 87% or about 30% of the time, which broadly matched IMGT annotations. In a later analysis, TCR association rates were found to vary across HLA loci, with the most associated TCRs seen for DRB1 alleles and the fewest for HLA-C alleles. Some IMGT-functional V segments, including TRBV6-2 and TRBV6-3, could not be distinguished by the 87-base-pair reads and were therefore excluded. Immune exposure information for the cohort was limited to CMV serostatus. Linkage disequilibrium might explain the correlated functional status among segregating V segments, but an unknown experimental factor could not be excluded.

From the germline V gene, CDR1 is KGHSH and CDR2 is LQKENI. From the cysteine up to the phenylalanine, the CDR3 has a length of 16 residues. Left in the record is the CDR3 DNA by itself, 48 bases read in frame from the first base. The germline V end is reduced by 2 bases and the J end by 4 bases; junction bases left unmatched: 6. The sequencing sample was made of PBMCs. This TCR derives from a male donor in good health and CMV-seronegative. The rearranged chain carries TRBV18 and TRBJ2-1, with 9 central nucleotides matching TRBD1. The nucleotides are TGTGCCAGCTCACCAGGACAGGGGCTTTCATACAATGAGCAGTTCTTC. It encodes CASSPGQGLSYNEQFF.